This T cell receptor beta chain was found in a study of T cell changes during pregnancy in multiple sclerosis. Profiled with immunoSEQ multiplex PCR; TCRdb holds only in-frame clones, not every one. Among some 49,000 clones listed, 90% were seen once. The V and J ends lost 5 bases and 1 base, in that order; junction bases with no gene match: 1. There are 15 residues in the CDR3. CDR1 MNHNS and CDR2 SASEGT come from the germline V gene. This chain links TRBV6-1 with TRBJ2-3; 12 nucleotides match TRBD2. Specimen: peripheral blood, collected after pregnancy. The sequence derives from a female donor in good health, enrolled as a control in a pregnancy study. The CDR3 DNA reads TGTGCCAGCAGTCCTAGCGGGAGGGGCACAGATACGCAGTATTTT. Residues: CASSPSGRGTDTQYF.